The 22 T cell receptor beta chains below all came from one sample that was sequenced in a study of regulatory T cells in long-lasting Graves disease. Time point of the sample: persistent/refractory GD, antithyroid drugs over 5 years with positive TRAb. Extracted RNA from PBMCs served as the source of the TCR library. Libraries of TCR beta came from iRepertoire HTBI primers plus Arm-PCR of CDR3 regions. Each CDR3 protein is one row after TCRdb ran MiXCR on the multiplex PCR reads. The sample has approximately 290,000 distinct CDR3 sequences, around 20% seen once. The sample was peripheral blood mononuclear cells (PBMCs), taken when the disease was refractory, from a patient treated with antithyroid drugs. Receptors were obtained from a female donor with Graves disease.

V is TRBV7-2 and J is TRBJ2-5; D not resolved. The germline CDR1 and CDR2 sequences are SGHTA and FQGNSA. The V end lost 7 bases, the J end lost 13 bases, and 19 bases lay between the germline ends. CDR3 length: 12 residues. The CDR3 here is CASIDSQGSSYF. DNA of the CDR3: TGTGCCAGCATCGACTCGCAAGGGTCCTCGTACTTC.

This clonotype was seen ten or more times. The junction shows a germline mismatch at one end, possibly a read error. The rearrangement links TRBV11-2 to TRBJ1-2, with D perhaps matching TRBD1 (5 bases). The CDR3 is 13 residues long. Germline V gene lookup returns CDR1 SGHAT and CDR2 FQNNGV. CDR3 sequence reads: CASSLDSHYGYTF. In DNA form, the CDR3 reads TGTGCCAGCAGCCTAGACAGCCACTATGGCTACACCTTC. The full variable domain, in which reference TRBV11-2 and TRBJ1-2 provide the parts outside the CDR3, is EAGVAQSPRYKIIEKRQSVAFWCNPISGHATLYWYQQILGQGPKLLIQFQNNGVVDDSQLPKDRFSAERLKGVDSTLKIQPAKLEDSAVYLCASSLDSHYGYTFGSGTRLTVV.

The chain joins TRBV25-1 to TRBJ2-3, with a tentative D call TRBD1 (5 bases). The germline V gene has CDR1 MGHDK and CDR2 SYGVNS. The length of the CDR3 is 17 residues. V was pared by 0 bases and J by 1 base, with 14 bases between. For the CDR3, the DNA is TGTGCCAGCAGTGAATATCTTGTGGAACAGGGCACAGATACGCAGTATTTT. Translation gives CASSEYLVEQGTDTQYF. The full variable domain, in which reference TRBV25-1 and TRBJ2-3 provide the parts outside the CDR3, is EADIYQTPRYLVIGTGKKITLECSQTMGHDKMYWYQQDPGMELHLIHYSYGVNSTEKGDLSSESTVSRIRTEHFPLTLESARPSHTSQYLCASSEYLVEQGTDTQYFGPGTRLTVL.

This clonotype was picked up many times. CDR3 coding DNA: TGTGCCAGCAGTTTACACGCAGGGGACACCTATGGCTACACCTTC. Its translation is CASSLHAGDTYGYTF. The genes are TRBV27 and TRBJ1-2, with D possibly matching TRBD1 (6 bases). V lost 2 bases, J lost 4 bases, and 14 bases lay in between. CDR1 MNHEY and CDR2 SMNVEV come from the germline V gene (reference sequence). CDR3 length: 15 residues.

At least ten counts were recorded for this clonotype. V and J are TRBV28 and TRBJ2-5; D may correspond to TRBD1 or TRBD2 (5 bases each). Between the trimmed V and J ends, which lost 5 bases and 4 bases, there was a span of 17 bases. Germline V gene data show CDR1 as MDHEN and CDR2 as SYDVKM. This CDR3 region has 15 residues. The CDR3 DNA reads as TGTGCCAGCAGTCAGCGGTTCCGGGACGTAGAGACCCAGTACTTC. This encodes CASSQRFRDVETQYF.

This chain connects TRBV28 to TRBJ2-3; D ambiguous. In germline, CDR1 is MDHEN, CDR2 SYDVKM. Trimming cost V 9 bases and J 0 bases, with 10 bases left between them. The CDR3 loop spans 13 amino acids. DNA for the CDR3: TGTGCCAGTAGTGCCCCTAGCACAGATACGCAGTATTTT. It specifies CASSAPSTDTQYF.

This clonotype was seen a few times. This CDR3 reads CASAPYGPLGYEQYF. CDR3 in DNA: TGTGCCAGCGCACCCTACGGACCTCTGGGGTACGAGCAGTACTTC. This chain uses TRBV2 with TRBJ2-7; no clear D gene. V lost 8 bases and J lost 4, with 21 bases in between. The V gene's germline CDR1 is SNHLY and CDR2 FYNNEI. CDR3 length: 15 amino acids.

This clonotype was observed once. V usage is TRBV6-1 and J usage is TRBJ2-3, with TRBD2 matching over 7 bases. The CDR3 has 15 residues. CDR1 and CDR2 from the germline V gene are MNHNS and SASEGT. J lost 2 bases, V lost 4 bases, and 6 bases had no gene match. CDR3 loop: CASSALAAVTDTQYF. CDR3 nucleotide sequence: TGTGCCAGCAGTGCTCTAGCGGCTGTCACAGATACGCAGTATTTT.

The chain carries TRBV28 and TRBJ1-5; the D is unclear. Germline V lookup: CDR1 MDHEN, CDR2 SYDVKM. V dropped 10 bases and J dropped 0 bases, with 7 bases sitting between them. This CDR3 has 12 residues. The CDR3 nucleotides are TGTGCCACCCTATATAGCAATCAGCCCCAGCATTTT. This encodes CATLYSNQPQHF. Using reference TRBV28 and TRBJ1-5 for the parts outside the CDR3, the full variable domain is DVKVTQSSRYLVKRTGEKVFLECVQDMDHENMFWYRQDPGLGLRLIYFSYDVKMKEKGDIPEGYSVSREKKERFSLILESASTNQTSMYLCATLYSNQPQHFGDGTRLSIL.

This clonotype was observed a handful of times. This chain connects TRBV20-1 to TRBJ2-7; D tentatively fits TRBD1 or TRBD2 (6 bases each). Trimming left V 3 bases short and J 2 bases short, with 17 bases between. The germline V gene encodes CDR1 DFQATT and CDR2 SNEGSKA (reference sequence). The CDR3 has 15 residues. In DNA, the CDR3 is TGCAGTGCTAGGGGGGGCGGCGCGTCAGCCTACGAGCAGTACTTC. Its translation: CSARGGGASAYEQYF.

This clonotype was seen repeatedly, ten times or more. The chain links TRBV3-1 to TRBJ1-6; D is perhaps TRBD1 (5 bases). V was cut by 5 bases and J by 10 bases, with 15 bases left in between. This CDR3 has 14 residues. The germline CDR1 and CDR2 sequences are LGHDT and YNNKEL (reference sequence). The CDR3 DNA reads TGTGCCAGCAGCGGGACTACAGTAGGCTCACCCCTCCACTTT. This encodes CASSGTTVGSPLHF.

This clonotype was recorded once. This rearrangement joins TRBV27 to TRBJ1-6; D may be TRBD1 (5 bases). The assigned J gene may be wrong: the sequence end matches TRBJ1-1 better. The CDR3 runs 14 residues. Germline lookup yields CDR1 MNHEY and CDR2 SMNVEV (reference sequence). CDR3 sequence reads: CASSPRDSGMVAFF. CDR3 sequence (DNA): TGTGCCAGCAGTCCCAGGGATTCGGGCATGGTTGCTTTCTTT.

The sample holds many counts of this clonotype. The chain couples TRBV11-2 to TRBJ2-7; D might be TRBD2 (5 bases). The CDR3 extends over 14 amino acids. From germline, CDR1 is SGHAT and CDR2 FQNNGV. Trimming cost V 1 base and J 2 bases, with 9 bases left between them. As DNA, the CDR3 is TGTGCCAGCAGCTTAGTTCCCGGGGCCTACGAGCAGTACTTC. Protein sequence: CASSLVPGAYEQYF.

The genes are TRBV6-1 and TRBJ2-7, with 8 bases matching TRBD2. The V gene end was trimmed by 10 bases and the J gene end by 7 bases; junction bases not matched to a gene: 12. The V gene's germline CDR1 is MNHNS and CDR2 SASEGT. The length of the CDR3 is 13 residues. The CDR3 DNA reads TGTGCCACCTCGCCCAGCGGGAGAGGGGAGCAGTACTTC. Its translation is CATSPSGRGEQYF.

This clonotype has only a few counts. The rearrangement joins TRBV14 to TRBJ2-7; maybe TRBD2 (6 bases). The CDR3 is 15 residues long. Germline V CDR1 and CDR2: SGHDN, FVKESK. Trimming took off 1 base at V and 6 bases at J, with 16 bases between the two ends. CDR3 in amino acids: CASSQVAGFLGEQYF. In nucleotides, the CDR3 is TGTGCCAGCAGCCAAGTGGCGGGGTTTCTCGGCGAGCAGTACTTC.

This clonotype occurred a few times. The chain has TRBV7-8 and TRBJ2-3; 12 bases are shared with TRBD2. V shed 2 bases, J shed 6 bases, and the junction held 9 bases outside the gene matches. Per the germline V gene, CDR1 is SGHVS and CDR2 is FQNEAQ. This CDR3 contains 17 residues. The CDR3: CASSLRWWTSGIDTQYF. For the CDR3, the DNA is TGTGCCAGCAGCTTACGGTGGTGGACTAGCGGGATCGATACGCAGTATTTT.

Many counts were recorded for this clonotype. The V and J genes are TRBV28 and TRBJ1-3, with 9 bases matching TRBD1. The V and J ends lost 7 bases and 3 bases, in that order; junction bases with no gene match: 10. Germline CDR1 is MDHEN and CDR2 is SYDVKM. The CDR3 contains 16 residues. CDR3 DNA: TGTGCCAGCAACCCACCGGGACAGGGCTTTGGAAACACCATATATTTT. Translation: CASNPPGQGFGNTIYF. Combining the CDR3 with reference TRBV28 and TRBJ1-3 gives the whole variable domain DVKVTQSSRYLVKRTGEKVFLECVQDMDHENMFWYRQDPGLGLRLIYFSYDVKMKEKGDIPEGYSVSREKKERFSLILESASTNQTSMYLCASNPPGQGFGNTIYFGEGSWLTVV.

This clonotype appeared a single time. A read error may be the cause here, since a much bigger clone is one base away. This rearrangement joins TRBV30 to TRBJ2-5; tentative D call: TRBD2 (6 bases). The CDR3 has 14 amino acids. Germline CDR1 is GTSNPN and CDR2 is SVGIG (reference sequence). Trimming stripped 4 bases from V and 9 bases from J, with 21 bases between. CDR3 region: CAWTAVHHGEAQYF. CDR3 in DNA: TGTGCCTGGACCGCCGTCCACCATGGGGAGGCCCAGTACTTC.

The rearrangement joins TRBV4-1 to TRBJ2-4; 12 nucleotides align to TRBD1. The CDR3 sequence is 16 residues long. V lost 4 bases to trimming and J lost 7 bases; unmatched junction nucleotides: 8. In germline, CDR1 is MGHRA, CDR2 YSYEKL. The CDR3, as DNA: TGCGCCAGCAGCCGGGACGGGACAGGGGGCAGGAACATTCAGTACTTC. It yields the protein CASSRDGTGGRNIQYF.

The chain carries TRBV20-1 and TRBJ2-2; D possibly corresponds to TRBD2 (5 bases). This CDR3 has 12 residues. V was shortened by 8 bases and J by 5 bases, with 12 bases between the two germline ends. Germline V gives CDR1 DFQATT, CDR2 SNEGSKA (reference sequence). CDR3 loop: CSSPEDTGELFF. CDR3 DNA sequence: TGCAGTTCACCGGAGGATACCGGGGAGCTGTTTTTT.

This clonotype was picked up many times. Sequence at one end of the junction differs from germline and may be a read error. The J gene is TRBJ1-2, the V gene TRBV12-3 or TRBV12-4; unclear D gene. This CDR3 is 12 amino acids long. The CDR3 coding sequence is TGTGCCAGCAGTTTTTTAGCAGATGGCCACACCTTC. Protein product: CASSFLADGHTF.

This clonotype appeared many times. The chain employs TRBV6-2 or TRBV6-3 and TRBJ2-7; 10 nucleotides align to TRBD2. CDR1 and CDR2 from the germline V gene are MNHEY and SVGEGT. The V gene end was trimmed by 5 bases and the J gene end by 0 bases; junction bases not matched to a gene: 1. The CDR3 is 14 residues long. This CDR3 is CASSPSGSSYEQYF. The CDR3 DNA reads TGTGCCAGCAGTCCTAGCGGGAGCTCCTACGAGCAGTACTTC.